This paragraph reports one TCR beta chain. Antigen unknown. This record comes from a study of T cells in localized non-small cell lung cancer. Study observations and caveats: Uninvolved adjacent lung showed higher T cell clonality than tumor. Adjacent lung tissue had a median around 50 of the top 100 clones found in the tumor. Sequencing, confined to only one tumor region, leaves heterogeneity possible.

The length of the CDR3 is 17 residues. V gave up 1 base and J gave up 0 bases; unmatched junction bases: 5. Germline CDR1 SGHVS, CDR2 FQNEAQ. TCRdb's table, derived via immunoSEQ multiplex PCR, lists solely in-frame clones and lacks some. Of around 50,000 clones in the sample, roughly 88% are singletons; the top ten hold roughly 5.5%. This chain connects TRBV7-8 to TRBJ2-3, with 9 bases fitting TRBD1. Source: peripheral blood, taken before any cancer treatment. This receptor was taken from a woman aged 35-70 years with stage I lung adenocarcinoma. The CDR3 loop is CASSLVEQGASTDTQYF. In DNA form, the CDR3 reads TGTGCCAGCAGCTTAGTAGAACAGGGGGCGAGCACAGATACGCAGTATTTT. Together with reference TRBV7-8 and TRBJ2-3, the CDR3 gives the full variable domain: GAGVSQSPRYKVAKRGQDVALRCDPISGHVSLFWYQQALGQGPEFLTYFQNEAQLDKSGLPSDRFFAERPEGSVSTLKIQRTQQEDSAVYLCASSLVEQGASTDTQYFGPGTRLTVL.